This TCR beta chain was captured in a study of vaccination effects on CD4 cells after COVID-19. Study information: Post-vaccination samples were obtained at early and late time points from three convalescent patients. The study, taken as a whole, reports: New vaccine-induced clones made up most post-vaccine spike-reactive clones in convalescents.

Turning to this clone: Its cognate antigen is unknown.

Culture proceeded for approximately 9 days, and CD4+ T cells were then isolated. This individual contracted SARS-CoV-2 between March and December 2020, as verified by PCR. Either the mRNA-1273 or the BNT162b2 vaccine was given to participants as two doses. IL-2 medium took the place of half the medium on both days 3 and 7. Germline V gives CDR1 LNHNV, CDR2 YYDKDF (reference sequence). The CDR3 covers 14 residues. J lost 0 bases, V lost 4 bases, and 3 bases had no gene match. Here immunoSEQ multiplex PCR was the method, and the copy in TCRdb shows in-frame clones only, minus some. The top ten clones hold roughly 3.5% of a sample with approximately 40,000 clones, 76% of them seen once.

Source: CD4+ T cells from PBMCs cultured without peptide, taken after COVID-19 vaccination. The chain joins TRBV15 to TRBJ2-7; TRBD2 matches at 7 bases. The sequence was obtained from a human donor who had a prior SARS-CoV-2 infection. CDR3 in DNA: TGTGCCACCAGCATTCGCGGGGGCTCCTACGAGCAGTACTTC. This gives the protein CATSIRGGSYEQYF. The full variable domain, its missing parts supplied by reference TRBV15 and TRBJ2-7, is DAMVIQNPRYQVTQFGKPVTLSCSQTLNHNVMYWYQQKSSQAPKLLFHYYDKDFNNEADTPDNFQSRRPNTSFCFLDIRSPGLGDTAMYLCATSIRGGSYEQYFGPGTRLTVT.